The sequence of this TCR beta chain was determined in a study of Graves' ophthalmopathy and Graves' hyperthyroidism. Turning to the study itself: Peripheral blood was obtained at first diagnosis, ahead of any treatment.

Regarding this clonotype: The antigen is undetermined.

The authors amplified TCR beta CDR3 regions, and they did so from RNA transcripts for repertoire sequencing. Amplification began with first-round RT-PCR using HTBI primers, then second-round multiplex PCR was performed. One entry per CDR3 protein results from TCRdb running MiXCR on the multiplex PCR reads. The table includes about 500,000 distinct CDR3 sequences, around an eighth detected once. The V gene's germline CDR1 is LNHDA and CDR2 SQIVND (reference sequence). The CDR3 has 15 amino acids. V trimming: 3 bases; J trimming: 5 bases; junction bases outside the gene matches: 6. Study results and caveats: Blood also contained most of the expanded thyroid clonotypes above 0.001 frequency.

The sample was blood. The TCR was taken from a woman in her twenties or thirties with Graves' ophthalmopathy. The rearrangement joins TRBV19 to TRBJ1-1, with 10 positions matching TRBD1. CDR3: CASSISGQGRTEAFF. The CDR3 DNA reads as TGTGCCAGTAGTATCTCGGGACAGGGGAGGACTGAAGCTTTCTTT.